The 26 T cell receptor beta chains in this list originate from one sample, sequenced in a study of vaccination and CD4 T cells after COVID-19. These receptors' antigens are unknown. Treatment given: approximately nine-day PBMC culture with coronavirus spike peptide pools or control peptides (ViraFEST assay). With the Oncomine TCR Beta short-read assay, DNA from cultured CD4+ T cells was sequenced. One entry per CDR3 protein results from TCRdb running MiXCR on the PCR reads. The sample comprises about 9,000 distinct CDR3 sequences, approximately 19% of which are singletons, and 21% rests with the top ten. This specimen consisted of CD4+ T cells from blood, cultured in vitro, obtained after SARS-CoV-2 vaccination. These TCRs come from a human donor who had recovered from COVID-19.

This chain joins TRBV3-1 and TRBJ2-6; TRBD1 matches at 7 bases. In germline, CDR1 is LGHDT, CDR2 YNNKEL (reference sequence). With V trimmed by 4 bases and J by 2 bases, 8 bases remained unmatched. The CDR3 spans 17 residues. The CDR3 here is CASSPRGQGAGANVLTF. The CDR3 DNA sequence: TGTGCCAGCAGCCCGAGGGGGCAGGGCGCTGGGGCCAACGTCCTGACTTTC.

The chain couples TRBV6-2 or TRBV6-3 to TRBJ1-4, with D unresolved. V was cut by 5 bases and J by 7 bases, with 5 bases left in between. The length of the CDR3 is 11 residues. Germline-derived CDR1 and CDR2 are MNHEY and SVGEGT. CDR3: CASSHSEKLFF. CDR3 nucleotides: TGTGCCAGCAGTCATAGTGAAAAACTGTTTTTT.

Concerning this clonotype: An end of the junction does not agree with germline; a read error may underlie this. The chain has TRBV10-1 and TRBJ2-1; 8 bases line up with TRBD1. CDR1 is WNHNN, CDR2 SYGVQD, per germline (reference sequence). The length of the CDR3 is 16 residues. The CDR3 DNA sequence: TGCGCCAGCAGCACAGGGGGTTCGGGGTACCACAATGGGCAGTTCTTC. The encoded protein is CASSTGGSGYHNGQFF.

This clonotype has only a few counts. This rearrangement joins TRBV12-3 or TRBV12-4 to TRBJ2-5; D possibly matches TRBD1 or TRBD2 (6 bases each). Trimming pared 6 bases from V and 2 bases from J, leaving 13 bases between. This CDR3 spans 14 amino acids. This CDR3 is CASREGGWQETQYF. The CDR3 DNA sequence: TGTGCCAGCAGGGAGGGGGGCTGGCAAGAGACCCAGTACTTC.

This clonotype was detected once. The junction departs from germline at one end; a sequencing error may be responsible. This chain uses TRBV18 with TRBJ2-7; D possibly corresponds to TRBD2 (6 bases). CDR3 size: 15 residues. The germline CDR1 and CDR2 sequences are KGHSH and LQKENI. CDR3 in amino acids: CASSPPGVPNYEQYF. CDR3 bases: TGTGCCAGCTCGCCACCGGGGGTACCGAACTACGAGCAGTACTTC.

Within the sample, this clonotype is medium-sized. The CDR3 DNA reads as TGTGCCAGCAGCTTTCAAACAGGGGGCGAGGAAGAGACCCAGTACTTC. Its translation: CASSFQTGGEEETQYF. V and J are TRBV5-4 and TRBJ2-5, with 9 bases matching TRBD1. CDR3 size: 16 residues. The ends lost 2 bases at V and 3 bases at J; junction bases unmatched: 8. From germline, CDR1 is SGHNT and CDR2 YYREEE (reference sequence). The whole variable domain, remainder taken from reference TRBV5-4 and TRBJ2-5, is ETGVTQSPTHLIKTRGQQVTLRCSSQSGHNTVSWYQQALGQGPQFIFQYYREEENGRGNFPPRFSGLQFPNYSSELNVNALELDDSALYLCASSFQTGGEEETQYFGPGTRLLVL.

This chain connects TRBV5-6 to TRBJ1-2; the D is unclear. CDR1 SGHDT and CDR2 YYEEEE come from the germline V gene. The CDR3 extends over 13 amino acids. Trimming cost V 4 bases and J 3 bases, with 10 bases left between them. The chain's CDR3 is CASSDFRDYGYTF. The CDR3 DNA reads TGTGCCAGCAGCGACTTCCGGGACTATGGCTACACCTTC.

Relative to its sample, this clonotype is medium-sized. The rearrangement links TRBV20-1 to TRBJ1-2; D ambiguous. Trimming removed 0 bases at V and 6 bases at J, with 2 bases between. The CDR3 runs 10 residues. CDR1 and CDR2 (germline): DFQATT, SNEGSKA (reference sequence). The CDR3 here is CSARDNGYTF. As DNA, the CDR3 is TGCAGTGCTAGAGATAATGGCTACACCTTC.

The CDR3 DNA reads as TGTGCCAGCAGTGTGAGTGGGGGCTATGGCTACACCTTC. Translated, it gives CASSVSGGYGYTF. The V gene is TRBV6-4, the J gene TRBJ1-2; D might be TRBD1 (5 bases). Trimming pared 4 bases from V and 4 bases from J, leaving 10 bases between. From germline, CDR1 is MRHNA and CDR2 SNTAGT. The CDR3 is 13 amino acids.

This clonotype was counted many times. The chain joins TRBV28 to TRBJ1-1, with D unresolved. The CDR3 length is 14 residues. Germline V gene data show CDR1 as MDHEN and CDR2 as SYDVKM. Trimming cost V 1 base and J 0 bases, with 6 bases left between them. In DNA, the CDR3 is TGTGCCAGCAGTTTATATAGGCTGAACACTGAAGCTTTCTTT. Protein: CASSLYRLNTEAFF.

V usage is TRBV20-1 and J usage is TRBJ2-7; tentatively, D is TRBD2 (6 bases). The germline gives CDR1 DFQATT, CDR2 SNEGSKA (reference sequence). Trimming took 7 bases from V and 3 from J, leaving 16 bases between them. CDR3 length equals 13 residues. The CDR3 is CSVTSGLLYEQYF. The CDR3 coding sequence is TGCAGTGTGACCAGCGGGTTACTCTACGAGCAGTACTTC.

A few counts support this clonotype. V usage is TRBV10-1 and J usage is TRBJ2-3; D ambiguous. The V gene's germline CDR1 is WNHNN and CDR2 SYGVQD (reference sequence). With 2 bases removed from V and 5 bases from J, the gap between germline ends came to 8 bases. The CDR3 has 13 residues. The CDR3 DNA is TGCGCCAGCAGTGAGGGGCACGAAGATACGCAGTATTTT. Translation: CASSEGHEDTQYF.

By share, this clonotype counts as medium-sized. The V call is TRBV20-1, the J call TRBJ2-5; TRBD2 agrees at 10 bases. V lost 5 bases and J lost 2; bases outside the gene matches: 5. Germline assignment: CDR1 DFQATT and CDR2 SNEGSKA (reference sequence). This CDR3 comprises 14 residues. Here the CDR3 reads CSAGRTSGQETQYF. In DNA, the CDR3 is TGCAGTGCTGGACGGACTAGCGGACAAGAGACCCAGTACTTC.

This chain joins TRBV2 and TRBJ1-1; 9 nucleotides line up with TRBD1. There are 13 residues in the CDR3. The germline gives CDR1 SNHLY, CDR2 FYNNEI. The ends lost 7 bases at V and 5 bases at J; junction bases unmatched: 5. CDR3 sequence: CASTGQGSTEAFF. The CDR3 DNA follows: TGTGCCAGCACGGGACAGGGCAGTACTGAAGCTTTCTTT.

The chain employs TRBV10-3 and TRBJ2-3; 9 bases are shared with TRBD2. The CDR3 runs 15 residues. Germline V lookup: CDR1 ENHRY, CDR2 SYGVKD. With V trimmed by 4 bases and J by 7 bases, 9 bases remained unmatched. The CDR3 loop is CAISGGAGGANTQYF. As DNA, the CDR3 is TGTGCCATCAGTGGAGGAGCGGGAGGCGCCAATACGCAGTATTTT.

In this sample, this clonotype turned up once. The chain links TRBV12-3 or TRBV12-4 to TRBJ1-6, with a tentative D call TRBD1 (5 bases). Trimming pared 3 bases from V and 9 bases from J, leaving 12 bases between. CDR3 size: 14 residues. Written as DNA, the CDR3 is TGTGCCAGCAGTTTGGGCAGGGCAGGTTCACCCCTCCACTTT. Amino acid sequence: CASSLGRAGSPLHF.

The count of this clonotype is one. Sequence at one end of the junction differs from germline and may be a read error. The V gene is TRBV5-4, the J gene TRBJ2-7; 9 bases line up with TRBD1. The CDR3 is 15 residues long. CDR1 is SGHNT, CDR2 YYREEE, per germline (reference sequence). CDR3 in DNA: TGTGCCAGCGGCTTGGCCGGGACAGGGTCCTACGAGCAGTACTTC. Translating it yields CASGLAGTGSYEQYF.

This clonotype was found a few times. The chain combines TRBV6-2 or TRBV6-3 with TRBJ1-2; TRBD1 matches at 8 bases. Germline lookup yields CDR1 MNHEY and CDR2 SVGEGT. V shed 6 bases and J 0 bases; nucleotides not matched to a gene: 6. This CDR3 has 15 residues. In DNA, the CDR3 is TGTGCCAGCAGCGATAGACAGGGGACTAACTATGGCTACACCTTC. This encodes CASSDRQGTNYGYTF.

CDR3 sequence: CASSSRTGYNEQFF. In DNA, the CDR3 is TGTGCCAGCAGCAGCCGGACAGGATACAATGAGCAGTTCTTC. This sequence joins TRBV5-8 and TRBJ2-1, with 7 nucleotides matching TRBD1. The CDR3 runs to 14 residues. V shed 4 bases, J shed 4 bases, and the junction held 5 bases outside the gene matches. CDR1 is SGHTS and CDR2 is YDEGEE in the germline V gene.

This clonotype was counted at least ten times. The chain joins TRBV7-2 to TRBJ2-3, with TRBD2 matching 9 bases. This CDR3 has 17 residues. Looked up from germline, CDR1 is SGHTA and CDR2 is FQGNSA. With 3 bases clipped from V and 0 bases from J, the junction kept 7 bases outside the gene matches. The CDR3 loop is CASSFRLAATSTDTQYF. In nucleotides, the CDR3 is TGTGCCAGCAGCTTCCGACTAGCGGCAACTAGCACAGATACGCAGTATTTT.

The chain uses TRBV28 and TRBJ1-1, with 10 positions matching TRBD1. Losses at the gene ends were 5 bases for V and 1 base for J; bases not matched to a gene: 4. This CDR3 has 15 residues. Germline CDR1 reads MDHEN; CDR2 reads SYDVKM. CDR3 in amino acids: CASSSGDRGNTEAFF. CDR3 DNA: TGTGCCAGCAGTAGTGGGGACAGGGGGAACACTGAAGCTTTCTTT. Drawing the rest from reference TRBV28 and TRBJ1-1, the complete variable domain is DVKVTQSSRYLVKRTGEKVFLECVQDMDHENMFWYRQDPGLGLRLIYFSYDVKMKEKGDIPEGYSVSREKKERFSLILESASTNQTSMYLCASSSGDRGNTEAFFGQGTRLTVV.

CDR3 region: CASSPSRHAEAFF. Written as DNA, the CDR3 is TGTGCCAGCTCACCCAGTAGACACGCCGAAGCTTTCTTT. The gene calls are TRBV18 and TRBJ1-1; D is undetermined. The germline CDR1 and CDR2 sequences are KGHSH and LQKENI. The CDR3 totals 13 residues. The germline V and J ends were trimmed by 3 bases and 8 bases, with 13 bases remaining between them.

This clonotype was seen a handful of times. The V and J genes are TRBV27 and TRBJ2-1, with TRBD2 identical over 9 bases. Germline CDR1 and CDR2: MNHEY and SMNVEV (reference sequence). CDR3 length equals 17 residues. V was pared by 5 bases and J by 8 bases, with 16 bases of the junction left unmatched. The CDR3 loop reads CASSLTPGTSKIHEQFF. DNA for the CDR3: TGTGCCAGCAGTCTTACTCCCGGGACTAGCAAGATCCATGAGCAGTTCTTC.

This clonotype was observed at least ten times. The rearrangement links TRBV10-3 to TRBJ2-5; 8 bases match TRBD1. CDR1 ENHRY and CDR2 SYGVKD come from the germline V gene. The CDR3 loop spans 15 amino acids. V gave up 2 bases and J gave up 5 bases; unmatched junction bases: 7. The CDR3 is CAISEPTGVGETQYF. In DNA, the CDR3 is TGTGCCATCAGTGAGCCGACAGGGGTGGGGGAGACCCAGTACTTC.

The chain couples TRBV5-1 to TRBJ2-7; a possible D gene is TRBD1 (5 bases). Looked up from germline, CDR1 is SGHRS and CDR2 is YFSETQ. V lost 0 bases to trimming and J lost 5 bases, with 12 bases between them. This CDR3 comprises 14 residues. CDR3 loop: CASSLAARRDEQYF. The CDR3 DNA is TGCGCCAGCAGCTTGGCAGCGCGCAGGGACGAGCAGTACTTC.

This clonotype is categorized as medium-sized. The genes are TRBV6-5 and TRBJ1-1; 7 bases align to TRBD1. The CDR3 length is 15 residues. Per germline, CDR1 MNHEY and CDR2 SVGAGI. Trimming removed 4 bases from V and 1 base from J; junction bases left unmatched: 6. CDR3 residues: CASSFGTVRNTEAFF. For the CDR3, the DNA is TGTGCCAGCAGTTTCGGGACAGTCAGGAACACTGAAGCTTTCTTT.